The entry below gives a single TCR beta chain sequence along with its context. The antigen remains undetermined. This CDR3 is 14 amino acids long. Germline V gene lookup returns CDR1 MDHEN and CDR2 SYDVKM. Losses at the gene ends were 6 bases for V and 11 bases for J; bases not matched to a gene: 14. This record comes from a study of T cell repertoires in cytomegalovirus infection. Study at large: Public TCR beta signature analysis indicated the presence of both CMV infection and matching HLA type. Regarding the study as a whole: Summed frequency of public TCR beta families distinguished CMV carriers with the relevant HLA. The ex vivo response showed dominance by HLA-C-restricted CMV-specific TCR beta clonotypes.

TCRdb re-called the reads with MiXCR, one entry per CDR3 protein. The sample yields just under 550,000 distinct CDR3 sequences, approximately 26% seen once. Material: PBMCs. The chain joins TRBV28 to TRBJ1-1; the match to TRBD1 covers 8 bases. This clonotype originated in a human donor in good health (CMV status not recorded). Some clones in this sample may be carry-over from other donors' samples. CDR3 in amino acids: CASSSTGGIPFAFF. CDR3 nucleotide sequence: TGTGCCAGCAGCTCAACAGGGGGGATCCCGTTCGCTTTCTTT.